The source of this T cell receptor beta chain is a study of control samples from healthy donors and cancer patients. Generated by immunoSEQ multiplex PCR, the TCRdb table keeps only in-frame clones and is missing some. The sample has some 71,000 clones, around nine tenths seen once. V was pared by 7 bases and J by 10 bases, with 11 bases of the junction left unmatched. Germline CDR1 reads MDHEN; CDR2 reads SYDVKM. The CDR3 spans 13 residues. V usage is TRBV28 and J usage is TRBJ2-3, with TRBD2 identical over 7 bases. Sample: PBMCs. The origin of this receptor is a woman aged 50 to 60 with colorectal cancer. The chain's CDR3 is CASNVGRRAAQYF. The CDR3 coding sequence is TGTGCCAGCAATGTCGGGAGGCGCGCGGCGCAGTATTTT. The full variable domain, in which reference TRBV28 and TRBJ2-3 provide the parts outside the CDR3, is DVKVTQSSRYLVKRTGEKVFLECVQDMDHENMFWYRQDPGLGLRLIYFSYDVKMKEKGDIPEGYSVSREKKERFSLILESASTNQTSMYLCASNVGRRAAQYFGPGTRLTVL.